Listed below are T cell receptor beta chains from one sample, sequenced in a study of OX40 agonist ivuxolimab in advanced cancers. Only in-frame clones appear in the TCRdb table, and some are missing; sequencing was by immunoSEQ multiplex PCR. The sample carries 87,000 or so clones, around 82% recorded once. Sequencing used CD4+ or CD8+ T cells sorted from blood, obtained in a trial of the OX40 agonist ivuxolimab. The receptors derive from an adult with an advanced solid tumor such as melanoma, head and neck, liver or kidney cancer. The CDR3 runs from the conserved cysteine through the conserved F or W. A D gene is named only where the DNA matches it firmly. Expanded clones get a size class; other rows say once, few or many, or leave the size out.

J: TRBJ2-4
size: -
V: TRBV4-1
D: -
CDR3: CASSQGSISGLAKNIQYF
DNA: TGCGCCAGCAGCCAAGGTAGTATCAGCGGATTAGCCAAAAACATTCAGTACTTC

J: TRBJ2-3
size: -
V: TRBV2
D: TRBD2
CDR3: CASSEGLSGGWSDTQYF
DNA: TGTGCCAGCAGTGAAGGGCTGAGCGGGGGGTGGTCAGATACGCAGTATTTT

J: TRBJ1-1
size: -
V: TRBV5-1
D: TRBD1
CDR3: CASSLTGDEGTEAFF
DNA: TGCGCCAGCAGCTTAACAGGGGACGAGGGAACTGAAGCTTTCTTT

J: TRBJ2-3
size: -
V: TRBV19
D: TRBD2
CDR3: CASSPGDLAGGLVGTDTQYF
DNA: TGTGCCAGTAGTCCCGGAGACCTAGCGGGAGGGCTGGTAGGCACAGATACGCAGTATTTT

J: TRBJ1-1
size: -
V: TRBV2
D: -
CDR3: CASSLNTEAFF
DNA: TGTGCCAGCAGTTTAAACACTGAAGCTTTCTTT

J: TRBJ2-7
size: -
V: TRBV15
D: TRBD1
CDR3: CATSPTGGYEQYF
DNA: TGTGCCACCAGCCCGACAGGGGGGTACGAGCAGTACTTC

J: TRBJ1-6
size: -
V: TRBV27
D: -
CDR3: CASGHSPLHF
DNA: TGTGCCAGCGGGCATTCACCCCTCCACTTT

J: TRBJ2-1
size: -
V: TRBV7-3
D: TRBD2
CDR3: CASSLTGLGNEQFF
DNA: TGTGCCAGCAGCCTCACGGGACTAGGGAATGAGCAGTTCTTC

J: TRBJ2-7
size: -
V: TRBV9
D: TRBD1
CDR3: CASSLGDGTGGYEQYF
DNA: TGTGCCAGCAGCCTCGGGGATGGGACAGGGGGGTACGAGCAGTACTTC

J: TRBJ1-3
size: few
V: TRBV6-1
D: TRBD1
CDR3: CASSGSQGDGNTIYF
DNA: TGTGCCAGCAGTGGATCACAGGGGGACGGAAACACCATATATTTT

J: TRBJ2-7
size: -
V: TRBV10-3
D: -
CDR3: CATNEGRLRGINF
DNA: TGTGCCACCAACGAGGGTCGACTCCGGGGGATCAACTTC

J: TRBJ2-3
size: -
V: TRBV5-8
D: -
CDR3: CASSLEDLASTDTQYF
DNA: TGTGCCAGCAGCTTGGAGGACTTAGCGTCTACAGATACGCAGTATTTT

J: TRBJ2-7
size: -
V: TRBV6-6
D: -
CDR3: CASSYSQLGEQYF
DNA: TGTGCCAGCAGTTACTCGCAGTTGGGCGAGCAGTACTTC

J: TRBJ1-1
size: -
V: TRBV6-5
D: -
CDR3: CASSYSDVNEGFF
DNA: TGTGCCAGCAGTTACTCGGACGTTAATGAAGGTTTCTTT

J: TRBJ2-5
size: -
V: TRBV15
D: TRBD2
CDR3: CATTKKAGVRKTQYF
DNA: TGTGCCACCACCAAAAAAGCGGGAGTAAGAAAGACCCAGTACTTC

J: TRBJ2-5
size: -
V: TRBV7-2
D: -
CDR3: CASTMRAQETQYF
DNA: TGTGCCAGCACCATGCGAGCGCAAGAGACCCAGTACTTC

J: TRBJ1-4
size: -
V: TRBV11-2
D: -
CDR3: CASSLDRRGGNEKLFF
DNA: TGTGCCAGCAGCTTAGATAGGAGGGGAGGTAATGAAAAACTGTTTTTT

J: TRBJ2-2
size: -
V: TRBV27
D: TRBD2
CDR3: CASSLAGDTGELFF
DNA: TGTGCCAGCAGTTTAGCGGGAGATACCGGGGAGCTGTTTTTT

J: TRBJ2-2
size: -
V: TRBV5-4
D: TRBD1
CDR3: CASSLGQGINTGELFF
DNA: TGTGCCAGCAGCTTGGGACAGGGGATAAACACCGGGGAGCTGTTTTTT

J: TRBJ2-7
size: -
V: TRBV6-6
D: -
CDR3: CASSYGARETAYEQYF
DNA: TGTGCCAGCAGTTACGGCGCACGGGAGACGGCCTACGAGCAGTACTTC

J: TRBJ2-7
size: -
V: TRBV19
D: TRBD2
CDR3: CASSSDTQRGGYEQYF
DNA: TGTGCCAGTAGCTCCGACACGCAGCGGGGCGGCTACGAGCAGTACTTC

J: TRBJ2-3
size: -
V: TRBV19
D: -
CDR3: CASSITPRGTDTQYF
DNA: TGTGCCAGTAGTATTACCCCCCGGGGCACAGATACGCAGTATTTT

J: TRBJ2-7
size: -
V: TRBV11-3
D: -
CDR3: CASSLTRQEGNEQYF
DNA: TGTGCCAGCAGCTTAACCCGACAAGAGGGTAACGAGCAGTACTTC

J: TRBJ1-5
size: -
V: TRBV4-1
D: TRBD1
CDR3: CASSQVAPGGIGGNQPQHF
DNA: TGCGCCAGCAGCCAAGTGGCCCCAGGGGGGATCGGAGGCAATCAGCCCCAGCATTTT

J: TRBJ2-1
size: -
V: TRBV28
D: TRBD1
CDR3: CASTGTGILNEQFF
DNA: TGTGCCAGCACCGGGACAGGGATTTTGAATGAGCAGTTCTTC

J: TRBJ1-3
size: large
V: TRBV19
D: -
CDR3: CASSIAVSSGNTIYF
DNA: TGTGCCAGTAGTATTGCCGTTAGCTCTGGAAACACCATATATTTT